The rows below give T cell receptor beta chains drawn from one sample of a study of cytomegalovirus exposure and HLA in healthy donors. Produced via immunoSEQ multiplex PCR; TCRdb's table is partial and in-frame only. This table lists 95,000 to 150,000 clones. Source material: PBMCs. The receptors were sampled from a man younger than 30 in good health and CMV-seronegative. Both conserved end residues are part of each CDR3. The order of the fields is V gene, J gene, CDR3 length, D gene, CDR3 DNA, CDR3 protein. D genes are given only for firm matches.

v_gene: TRBV27
j_gene: TRBJ1-6
len: 14
d_gene: .
CDR3nt: TGTGCCAGTTGCGCGCGGGGTGGTAATTCACCCCTCCACTTT
CDR3aa: CASCARGGNSPLHF

v_gene: TRBV27
j_gene: TRBJ2-7
len: 16
d_gene: TRBD2
CDR3nt: TGTGCCAGCAGTTTATCGAGGTTAGCGGGAGATTACGAGCAGTACTTC
CDR3aa: CASSLSRLAGDYEQYF

v_gene: TRBV6-6
j_gene: TRBJ2-7
len: 15
d_gene: TRBD1
CDR3nt: TGTGCCAGCAGAGAGGGACAGGGCTACTCCTACGAGCAGTACTTC
CDR3aa: CASREGQGYSYEQYF

v_gene: TRBV9
j_gene: TRBJ2-7
len: 14
d_gene: .
CDR3nt: TGTGCCAGCAGCGTAGTAGCTGGGTCCTACGAGCAGTACTTC
CDR3aa: CASSVVAGSYEQYF

v_gene: TRBV29-1
j_gene: TRBJ1-1
len: 15
d_gene: TRBD1
CDR3nt: TGCAGCGTTGCCCTAGGGACAGGAATGAACACTGAAGCTTTCTTT
CDR3aa: CSVALGTGMNTEAFF

v_gene: TRBV7-9
j_gene: TRBJ1-3
len: 14
d_gene: .
CDR3nt: TGTGCCAGCAGCTTTGAGTACTCTGGAAACACCATATATTTT
CDR3aa: CASSFEYSGNTIYF

v_gene: TRBV7-9
j_gene: TRBJ1-5
len: 16
d_gene: TRBD1
CDR3nt: TGTGCCAGCAGCTCTTGGGGGACAGACATCTCTCAGCCCCAGCATTTT
CDR3aa: CASSSWGTDISQPQHF

v_gene: TRBV2
j_gene: TRBJ2-1
len: 16
d_gene: TRBD2
CDR3nt: TGTGCCAGCAGGACGGGGACTAGCGGGGGCTACAATGAGCAGTTCTTC
CDR3aa: CASRTGTSGGYNEQFF

v_gene: TRBV5-4
j_gene: TRBJ2-1
len: 17
d_gene: TRBD2
CDR3nt: TGTGCCAGCAGCTTGGCGAGACTAGCGGGAGTTGGATATGAGCAGTTCTTC
CDR3aa: CASSLARLAGVGYEQFF

v_gene: TRBV5-4
j_gene: TRBJ2-5
len: 13
d_gene: TRBD1
CDR3nt: TGTGCCAGCAGCCGGGACAGGGCCGAGACCCAGTACTTC
CDR3aa: CASSRDRAETQYF

v_gene: TRBV5-1
j_gene: TRBJ2-3
len: 19
d_gene: TRBD2
CDR3nt: TGCGCCAGCAGCCTAAGGGGGCAGACTAGCGGGAGGGTGTCGGATACGCAGTATTTT
CDR3aa: CASSLRGQTSGRVSDTQYF

v_gene: TRBV7-9
j_gene: TRBJ1-2
len: 17
d_gene: TRBD1
CDR3nt: TGTGCCAGCAGCTTAGGCGGACAGGGCCAAGCTAACTATGGCTACACCTTC
CDR3aa: CASSLGGQGQANYGYTF

v_gene: TRBV13
j_gene: TRBJ2-5
len: 15
d_gene: TRBD2
CDR3nt: TGTGCCAGCAGCCCGGGACTAGCGGGCCCAGAGACCCAGTACTTC
CDR3aa: CASSPGLAGPETQYF

v_gene: TRBV6-1
j_gene: TRBJ2-2
len: 14
d_gene: TRBD1
CDR3nt: TGTGCCAGCATTAGGACAGGGCTTACCGGGGAGCTGTTTTTT
CDR3aa: CASIRTGLTGELFF

v_gene: TRBV28
j_gene: TRBJ2-2
len: 14
d_gene: TRBD1
CDR3nt: TGTGCCAGCAGCCAGACAGGGGCCACCGGGGAGCTGTTTTTT
CDR3aa: CASSQTGATGELFF

v_gene: TRBV5-5
j_gene: TRBJ2-1
len: 17
d_gene: TRBD2
CDR3nt: TGTGCCAGCAGCAGAGAATTAGCGGGGGTATCCTACAATGAGCAGTTCTTC
CDR3aa: CASSRELAGVSYNEQFF

v_gene: TRBV30
j_gene: TRBJ2-7
len: 14
d_gene: .
CDR3nt: TGTGCCTGGAGGGGGGGACGGAGCTCCTACGAGCAGTACTTC
CDR3aa: CAWRGGRSSYEQYF

v_gene: TRBV9
j_gene: TRBJ2-7
len: 14
d_gene: .
CDR3nt: TGTGCCAGCAGCTTCGGGACACCGTCCTACGAGCAGTACTTC
CDR3aa: CASSFGTPSYEQYF

v_gene: TRBV7-2
j_gene: TRBJ1-5
len: 12
d_gene: .
CDR3nt: TGTGCCAGCAGCCTCAGCAATCAGCCCCAGCATTTT
CDR3aa: CASSLSNQPQHF

v_gene: TRBV4-1
j_gene: TRBJ1-2
len: 20
d_gene: TRBD1
CDR3nt: TGCGCCAGCAGCCAAGTTAGATGGAGCGCGGGGACAGGGATTAACTATGGCCACACCTTC
CDR3aa: CASSQVRWSAGTGINYGHTF

v_gene: TRBV15
j_gene: TRBJ2-2
len: 19
d_gene: TRBD2
CDR3nt: TGTGCCACCAGCAGAGATCCCCCGACTAGCGGGGGGACCACCGGGGAGCTGTTTTTT
CDR3aa: CATSRDPPTSGGTTGELFF

v_gene: TRBV13
j_gene: TRBJ2-1
len: 14
d_gene: .
CDR3nt: TGTGCCAGCAGCTTAGACCCACCAGGGAATGAGCAGTTCTTC
CDR3aa: CASSLDPPGNEQFF

v_gene: TRBV28
j_gene: TRBJ2-4
len: 15
d_gene: .
CDR3nt: TGTGCCAGCAGACATGAGGCCACAGACAGAAACATTCAGTACTTC
CDR3aa: CASRHEATDRNIQYF

v_gene: TRBV5-1
j_gene: TRBJ1-1
len: 14
d_gene: TRBD1
CDR3nt: TGCGCCAGCAGGACGTTATTGGGACAGCCGGGAGCTTTCTTT
CDR3aa: CASRTLLGQPGAFF

v_gene: TRBV11-2
j_gene: TRBJ2-7
len: 15
d_gene: .
CDR3nt: TGTGCCAGCAGCTTAAGGGGGGACAGCTCCTACGAGCAGTACTTC
CDR3aa: CASSLRGDSSYEQYF

v_gene: TRBV6-1
j_gene: TRBJ2-1
len: 15
d_gene: TRBD1
CDR3nt: TGTGCCAGCAGATCGGGACAGCTATACTACAATGAGCAGTTCTTC
CDR3aa: CASRSGQLYYNEQFF

v_gene: TRBV5-4
j_gene: TRBJ2-7
len: 14
d_gene: .
CDR3nt: TGTGCCAGCAGCTTGGTTCCGGGTGGGTACGAGCAGTACTTC
CDR3aa: CASSLVPGGYEQYF

v_gene: TRBV6-5
j_gene: TRBJ2-6
len: 16
d_gene: .
CDR3nt: TGTGCCAGCAGTTCGTGGGGGGATTCAGGGGCCAACGTCCTGACTTTC
CDR3aa: CASSSWGDSGANVLTF

v_gene: TRBV2
j_gene: TRBJ2-5
len: 13
d_gene: .
CDR3nt: TGTGCCAGCAGGAAGGGGGTGGCGGGGACCCAGTACTTC
CDR3aa: CASRKGVAGTQYF

v_gene: TRBV6-6
j_gene: TRBJ2-7
len: 12
d_gene: TRBD2
CDR3nt: TGTGCCAGCAGAGCAAGCGGGGGCGAGCAGTACTTC
CDR3aa: CASRASGGEQYF

v_gene: TRBV6-5
j_gene: TRBJ1-1
len: 12
d_gene: .
CDR3nt: TGTGCCAGCAGATCCTTATCCCTTGAAGCTTTCTTT
CDR3aa: CASRSLSLEAFF

v_gene: TRBV5-4
j_gene: TRBJ1-6
len: 15
d_gene: TRBD1
CDR3nt: TGTGCCAGCAGCTCTCGACAGGGTATGCAGTCACCCCTCCACTTT
CDR3aa: CASSSRQGMQSPLHF

v_gene: TRBV25-1
j_gene: TRBJ2-7
len: 15
d_gene: TRBD1
CDR3nt: TGTGCCAGCAGTGAACCATACAGGGGTGGCTACGAGCAGTACTTC
CDR3aa: CASSEPYRGGYEQYF

v_gene: TRBV7-8
j_gene: TRBJ1-1
len: 16
d_gene: .
CDR3nt: TGTGCCAGCAGCTCGTACCCAGACCGGGGGAACACTGAAGCTTTCTTT
CDR3aa: CASSSYPDRGNTEAFF

v_gene: TRBV27
j_gene: TRBJ2-2
len: 16
d_gene: TRBD1
CDR3nt: TGTGCCAGCAGTTTATCCGTGGGGACAGGGGCCGGGGAGCTGTTTTTT
CDR3aa: CASSLSVGTGAGELFF

v_gene: TRBV7-6
j_gene: TRBJ1-4
len: 15
d_gene: TRBD1
CDR3nt: TGTGCCAGCAGCTTTGGACAGGGATCTAATGAAAAACTGTTTTTT
CDR3aa: CASSFGQGSNEKLFF

v_gene: TRBV5-1
j_gene: TRBJ2-1
len: 16
d_gene: .
CDR3nt: TGCGCCAGCAGCTTCACGGGGAGGTCCCCGTACAATGAGCAGTTCTTC
CDR3aa: CASSFTGRSPYNEQFF

v_gene: TRBV6-1
j_gene: TRBJ1-4
len: 15
d_gene: TRBD1
CDR3nt: TGTGCCAGCAGCGTACCGGGACAGGGGGACGAAAAACTGTTTTTT
CDR3aa: CASSVPGQGDEKLFF

v_gene: TRBV10-3
j_gene: TRBJ2-1
len: 15
d_gene: TRBD1
CDR3nt: TGTGCCATCAGTGGGGACAGTAAACCCTACAATGAGCAGTTCTTC
CDR3aa: CAISGDSKPYNEQFF

v_gene: TRBV5-6
j_gene: TRBJ2-2
len: 14
d_gene: .
CDR3nt: TGTGCCAGCAGCTTGGTACATCCCGCCGGGGAGCTGTTTTTT
CDR3aa: CASSLVHPAGELFF

v_gene: TRBV2
j_gene: TRBJ2-7
len: 13
d_gene: .
CDR3nt: TGTGCCAGCAGTGGGTACCAGGGCTACGAGCAGTACTTC
CDR3aa: CASSGYQGYEQYF

v_gene: TRBV19
j_gene: TRBJ1-1
len: 14
d_gene: .
CDR3nt: TGTGCCAGTAGTTCCCCAGGCCGAGACAGGTATATTTTCTTT
CDR3aa: CASSSPGRDRYIFF

v_gene: TRBV7-6
j_gene: TRBJ1-3
len: 14
d_gene: .
CDR3nt: TGTGCCAGCAGCCCAGGGGAAACTGGAAACACCATATATTTT
CDR3aa: CASSPGETGNTIYF

v_gene: TRBV7-9
j_gene: TRBJ2-1
len: 15
d_gene: TRBD2
CDR3nt: TGTGCCAGCATCACACAATCGCTAGCGGGAGGTGAGCAGTTCTTC
CDR3aa: CASITQSLAGGEQFF

v_gene: TRBV18
j_gene: TRBJ2-7
len: 15
d_gene: TRBD2
CDR3nt: TGTGCCAGCTCACCCGGGACTAGCGGATCCTACGAGCAGTACTTC
CDR3aa: CASSPGTSGSYEQYF

v_gene: TRBV19
j_gene: TRBJ2-2
len: 17
d_gene: TRBD2
CDR3nt: TGTGCCAGTACAAAAGGGGGACTAGCGGGAGACACCGGGGAGCTGTTTTTT
CDR3aa: CASTKGGLAGDTGELFF

v_gene: TRBV5-4
j_gene: TRBJ2-2
len: 15
d_gene: TRBD1
CDR3nt: TGTGCCAGCAGCTTGAGGGACAGATTCACCGGGGAGCTGTTTTTT
CDR3aa: CASSLRDRFTGELFF

v_gene: TRBV18
j_gene: TRBJ2-3
len: 16
d_gene: TRBD2
CDR3nt: TGTGCCAGCTCACCCCTTGCTAGCGGGGGGGCTAATACGCAGTATTTT
CDR3aa: CASSPLASGGANTQYF